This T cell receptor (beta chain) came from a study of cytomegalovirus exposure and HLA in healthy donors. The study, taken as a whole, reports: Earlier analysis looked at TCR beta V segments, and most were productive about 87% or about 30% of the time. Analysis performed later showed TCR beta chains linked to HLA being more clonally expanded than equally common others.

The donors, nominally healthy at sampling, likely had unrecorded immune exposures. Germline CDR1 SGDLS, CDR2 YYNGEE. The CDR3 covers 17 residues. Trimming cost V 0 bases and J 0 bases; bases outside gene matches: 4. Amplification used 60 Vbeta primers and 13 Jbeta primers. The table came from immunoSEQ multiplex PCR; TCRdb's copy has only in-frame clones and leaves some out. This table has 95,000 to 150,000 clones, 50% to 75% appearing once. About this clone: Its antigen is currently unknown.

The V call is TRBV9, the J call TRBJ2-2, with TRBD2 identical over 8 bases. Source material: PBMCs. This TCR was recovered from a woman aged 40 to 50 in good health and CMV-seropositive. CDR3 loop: CASSVGLAGPNTGELFF. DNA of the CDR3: TGTGCCAGCAGCGTAGGCCTAGCGGGCCCGAACACCGGGGAGCTGTTTTTT.